A selection of T cell receptor beta chains follows, all from one sample in a study of molecular identifiers for immune sequencing clone quantification. TCRdb re-analysed the PCR reads in MiXCR, keeping a single row per CDR3 protein. The sample holds about 640,000 distinct CDR3 sequences, 20% seen once. Sequenced sample: naive CD8+ T cells from blood, with Jurkat cell RNA spiked in. Every receptor here comes from a human donor in good health. Some libraries in this study had Jurkat cell RNA spiked in. Each CDR3 is given with its conserved first and last residue. A D gene is named only where the DNA matches it firmly. A clone size is listed for some rows: how often the clone was seen (once, few, many), or a class if it is expanded.

clone_size	v_call	d_call	j_call	cdr3_aa	cdr3_nt
few	TRBV6-2/TRBV6-3	TRBD2	TRBJ2-7	CASSYSSFIPAGGEQYF	TGTGCCAGCAGTTACTCGAGTTTCATCCCTGCGGGGGGGGAGCAGTACTTC
few	TRBV27	-	TRBJ2-3	CASSLLPQGSSTGTQYF	TGTGCCAGCAGTTTACTCCCACAGGGAAGTAGTACAGGTACGCAGTATTTT
many	TRBV4-1	TRBD1	TRBJ1-1	CASSQIWGQGMNTEAFF	TGCGCCAGCAGCCAAATCTGGGGACAGGGGATGAACACTGAAGCTTTCTTT
many	TRBV27	TRBD1	TRBJ1-5	CASGGQGFNQPQHF	TGTGCCAGCGGGGGACAGGGATTCAATCAGCCCCAGCATTTT
few	TRBV20-1	-	TRBJ1-2	CSARVGGLSYGYTF	TGCAGTGCTAGGGTCGGGGGGCTGAGCTATGGCTACACCTTC
many	TRBV27	-	TRBJ2-7	CASSLSRANEQYF	TGTGCCAGCAGTTTATCGAGGGCGAACGAGCAGTACTTC
many	TRBV11-2	TRBD2	TRBJ2-5	CASSFGTSGRRGETQYF	TGTGCCAGCAGCTTCGGGACTAGCGGGAGAAGGGGGGAGACCCAGTACTTC
few	TRBV9	TRBD1	TRBJ2-7	CASSSGQGAAEQYF	TGTGCCAGCAGCTCCGGACAGGGGGCGGCCGAGCAGTACTTC
many	TRBV29-1	TRBD2	TRBJ2-3	CSMTSGEPQYF	TGCAGCATGACTAGCGGGGAGCCGCAGTATTTT
-	TRBV19	-	TRBJ2-3	CASSRWGFTDTQYF	TGTGCCAGTAGTAGGTGGGGGTTCACAGATACGCAGTATTTT
-	TRBV4-3	-	TRBJ2-1	CASSQDIWALSYNEQFF	TGCGCCAGCAGCCAAGATATTTGGGCGCTCTCCTACAATGAGCAGTTCTTC
many	TRBV6-6	-	TRBJ2-5	CASSYSYVSGSSETQYF	TGTGCCAGCAGTTACTCGTACGTAAGCGGGTCAAGTGAGACCCAGTACTTC
many	TRBV6-2/TRBV6-3	-	TRBJ2-2	CASRISFGTVKNTGELFF	TGTGCCAGCAGGATTTCATTCGGGACCGTAAAGAACACCGGGGAGCTGTTTTTT
many	TRBV6-2/TRBV6-3	-	TRBJ1-5	CASSYGNQPQHF	TGTGCCAGCAGTTATGGCAATCAGCCCCAGCATTTT
many	TRBV14	-	TRBJ2-7	CASSQVSVPPGSYEQYF	TGTGCCAGCAGCCAAGTGTCCGTACCTCCGGGGAGCTACGAGCAGTACTTC
many	TRBV21-1	-	TRBJ2-7	CATLRTGSHEQYF	TGTGCCACCCTAAGGACAGGGTCGCACGAGCAGTACTTC
few	TRBV7-6	TRBD2	TRBJ2-7	CASSLARLAGDNYEQYF	TGTGCCAGCAGCTTAGCTCGACTAGCGGGAGACAACTACGAGCAGTACTTC
few	TRBV27	-	TRBJ2-1	CASSPLKGLLYNEQFF	TGTGCCAGCAGTCCCCTAAAAGGCCTCCTATACAATGAGCAGTTCTTC
many	TRBV20-1	-	TRBJ1-1	CSARLGVAEAFF	TGCAGTGCTAGACTGGGGGTCGCTGAAGCTTTCTTT
many	TRBV12-3/TRBV12-4	TRBD1	TRBJ1-5	CASSQMTGGNQPQHF	TGTGCCAGCAGCCAAATGACAGGGGGCAATCAGCCCCAGCATTTT
-	TRBV5-4	TRBD1	TRBJ1-1	CASSLGTGTGVEAFF	TGTGCCAGCAGCTTGGGTACCGGGACAGGGGTTGAAGCTTTCTTT
-	TRBV11-2	-	TRBJ2-1	CASSFAGTPEQFF	TGTGCCAGCAGCTTTGCTGGGACCCCTGAGCAGTTCTTC
-	TRBV7-6	-	TRBJ2-2	CASSLNHRANTGELFF	TGTGCCAGCAGCTTAAATCACAGAGCGAACACCGGGGAGCTGTTTTTT
many	TRBV27	-	TRBJ2-3	CATAVWGSSTDTQYF	TGTGCCACCGCGGTGTGGGGGTCCAGCACAGATACGCAGTATTTT
-	TRBV4-1	-	TRBJ2-7	CASSQVDTPLTYAQYF	TGCGCCAGCAGCCAGGTAGACACTCCCTTGACCTACGCGCAGTACTTC
-	TRBV19	-	TRBJ1-5	CASSMIGGDNQPQHF	TGTGCCAGTAGTATGATCGGGGGGGATAATCAGCCCCAGCATTTT
-	TRBV19	-	TRBJ1-3	CASTLSQSGNTIYF	TGTGCCAGTACCCTTTCTCAATCTGGAAACACCATATATTTT
few	TRBV4-1	-	TRBJ1-5	CASSQREHPNQPQHF	TGCGCCAGCAGCCAAAGGGAACATCCTAATCAGCCCCAGCATTTT
few	TRBV7-3	TRBD2	TRBJ2-1	CASSLTAGGGHEQFF	TGTGCCAGCAGCTTAACAGCGGGAGGGGGTCATGAGCAGTTCTTC
many	TRBV14	-	TRBJ2-7	CASSQTYVGTMEQYF	TGTGCCAGCAGCCAAACTTACGTCGGAACCATGGAGCAGTACTTC
many	TRBV7-9	-	TRBJ1-3	CASSPRTFFGNTIYF	TGTGCCAGCAGCCCCCGGACATTTTTTGGAAACACCATATATTTT
-	TRBV5-3	TRBD2	TRBJ2-2	CASSLGGTGELLF	TGTGCCAGCAGCTTGGGAGGGACCGGGGAGCTGCTTTTT
-	TRBV7-9	TRBD1	TRBJ2-1	CASSPGTGGLHEQFF	TGTGCCAGCAGCCCCGGGACAGGGGGCTTACATGAGCAGTTCTTC
many	TRBV7-2	-	TRBJ2-1	CASSPKGGLAVSSYNEQFF	TGTGCCAGCAGCCCGAAAGGGGGTCTAGCGGTGAGCTCCTACAATGAGCAGTTCTTC
once	TRBV9	-	TRBJ1-1	CASGTGMGTEAFF	TGTGCCAGCGGAACAGGGATGGGCACTGAAGCTTTCTTT
many	TRBV5-6	-	TRBJ2-3	CASSWEVGDTQYF	TGTGCCAGCAGCTGGGAGGTGGGAGATACGCAGTATTTT
few	TRBV6-6	-	TRBJ1-1	CASSYLWTPSMNTEAFF	TGTGCCAGCAGTTACCTCTGGACACCATCGATGAACACTGAAGCTTTCTTT
many	TRBV28	TRBD1	TRBJ1-4	CASSLQGVYEKLFF	TGTGCCAGCAGTTTGCAGGGGGTCTATGAAAAACTGTTTTTT
-	TRBV19	-	TRBJ1-2	CASGIAVVAYGYTF	TGTGCCAGTGGTATTGCGGTTGTTGCCTATGGCTACACCTTC
many	TRBV6-1	TRBD2	TRBJ2-3	CASSEYGGAGDTQYF	TGTGCCAGCAGTGAATACGGGGGGGCAGGAGATACGCAGTATTTT
-	TRBV28	-	TRBJ1-6	CGSRIMSSPLHF	TGTGGTAGCCGTATTATGAGTTCACCCCTCCACTTT
many	TRBV13	-	TRBJ2-5	CASSTRQSQETQYF	TGTGCCAGCAGCACCCGACAGTCACAAGAGACCCAGTACTTC
many	TRBV29-1	TRBD2	TRBJ2-4	CSVLAGVAKNIQYF	TGCAGCGTTCTAGCGGGAGTAGCCAAAAACATTCAGTACTTC
few	TRBV27	TRBD1	TRBJ1-2	CASSVGTGTNYGYTF	TGTGCCAGCAGTGTAGGGACAGGGACTAACTATGGCTACACCTTC
many	TRBV19	-	TRBJ2-2	CASSMGGAGELFF	TGTGCCAGTAGTATGGGGGGCGCCGGGGAGCTGTTTTTT
few	TRBV19	TRBD2	TRBJ2-3	CASSMKAGLAGNTDTQYF	TGTGCCAGTAGTATGAAGGCCGGACTAGCGGGGAACACAGATACGCAGTATTTT
many	TRBV19	-	TRBJ2-7	CASSIGVGYEQYF	TGTGCCAGTAGTATAGGTGTCGGCTACGAGCAGTACTTC
many	TRBV19	TRBD2	TRBJ2-7	CATSAASGLYEQYF	TGTGCCACCTCAGCCGCTAGCGGGCTGTACGAGCAGTACTTC
many	TRBV9	TRBD1	TRBJ2-3	CASSVATGHTDTQYF	TGTGCCAGCAGCGTAGCGACAGGGCACACAGATACGCAGTATTTT
many	TRBV12-3/TRBV12-4	-	TRBJ2-3	CASTEFRDSTDTQYF	TGTGCCAGCACCGAATTCAGAGATAGCACAGATACGCAGTATTTT
-	TRBV24-1	TRBD2	TRBJ2-7	CATSDPTSGRREQDF	TGTGCCACCAGTGACCCCACTAGCGGGAGGCGGGAGCAGGACTTC
many	TRBV27	-	TRBJ2-7	CASRQNWGMAHYEQYF	TGTGCCAGCAGACAGAATTGGGGGATGGCCCACTACGAGCAGTACTTC
many	TRBV6-5	TRBD1	TRBJ1-4	CASSSRGPEKLFF	TGTGCCAGCAGTTCAAGGGGGCCTGAAAAACTGTTTTTT
many	TRBV11-2	-	TRBJ2-5	CASSSGIQETQYF	TGTGCCAGCAGCTCCGGAATCCAAGAGACCCAGTACTTC
-	TRBV12-3/TRBV12-4	-	TRBJ2-7	CASSSPSSEQYF	TGTGCCAGCAGTAGTCCCAGCTCCGAGCAGTACTTC
-	TRBV6-2/TRBV6-3	TRBD1	TRBJ1-2	CASSRTTGGDGYTF	TGTGCCAGCAGTCGCACTACAGGGGGCGATGGCTACACCTTC